These 8 T cell receptor beta chains originate from one sample sequenced in a study of blood T cell repertoires in COVID-19. TCRdb's copy holds only in-frame clones and misses some; the assay was immunoSEQ multiplex PCR. The data contain almost 80,000 clones, around nine tenths of them seen just once; the ten biggest clones take up roughly 0.72%. Sequencing was done on a sample of peripheral blood. These receptors originate from a woman of 80 years or more with acute or convalescent COVID-19.

The rearrangement joins TRBV19 to TRBJ2-2; 14 bases line up with TRBD2. V lost 1 base, J lost 5 bases, and 3 bases stayed unmatched. In germline, CDR1 is LNHDA, CDR2 SQIVND (reference sequence). CDR3 size: 17 residues. For the CDR3, the DNA is TGTGCCAGTAGTATAGCCGGACTAGCGGGAGGAACCGGGGAGCTGTTTTTT. Translating it yields CASSIAGLAGGTGELFF.

This clone came up a few times. The gene calls are TRBV4-2 and TRBJ2-5; 10 positions match TRBD2. Germline CDR1 is LGHNA and CDR2 is YNFKEQ. The J segment lost 5 bases and the V segment lost 6 bases, leaving 9 bases of the junction unmatched. The CDR3 extends over 15 amino acids. The DNA of the CDR3 is TGTGCCAGCAGTCCAATAGCGGGGGGTTGGGAGACCCAGTACTTC. This encodes CASSPIAGGWETQYF.

The DNA of the CDR3 is TGTGCCAGCACCCTATTAGAGACCCAGTACTTC. It translates to CASTLLETQYF. This rearrangement joins TRBV2 to TRBJ2-5, with unresolved D. The CDR3 has 11 residues. Germline-derived CDR1 and CDR2 are SNHLY and FYNNEI. Trimming took 7 bases from V and 4 from J, leaving 7 bases between them.

This CDR3 is CASSLFSGRGRTYNEQFF. The CDR3 DNA sequence: TGTGCCAGCAGCTTATTTAGCGGGAGGGGAAGAACGTACAATGAGCAGTTCTTC. The chain carries TRBV5-6 and TRBJ2-1; the match to TRBD2 covers 11 bases. V shed 2 bases and J 4 bases; nucleotides not matched to a gene: 11. Looked up from germline, CDR1 is SGHDT and CDR2 is YYEEEE. The CDR3 length is 18 residues.

The chain employs TRBV5-4 and TRBJ1-6; D uncertain. CDR1 SGHNT and CDR2 YYREEE come from the germline V gene (reference sequence). V lost 0 bases and J lost 7, with 8 bases in between. There are 14 residues in the CDR3. The CDR3 sequence is CASSLESANSPLHF. CDR3 sequence (DNA): TGTGCCAGCAGCTTGGAGTCAGCGAATTCACCCCTCCACTTT.

The genes are TRBV6-2 or TRBV6-3 and TRBJ1-6; no definite D call. The CDR3 has 16 residues. Germline V CDR1 and CDR2: MNHEY, SVGEGT. The V end lost 3 bases, the J end lost 7 bases, and 16 bases lay between the germline ends. CDR3 residues: CASSYNEVARNSPLHF. CDR3 coding DNA: TGTGCCAGCAGTTATAACGAGGTGGCAAGAAATTCACCCCTCCACTTT.

V is TRBV4-2 and J is TRBJ2-5; tentative D call: TRBD2 (6 bases). Deletions cut 1 base from V and 1 base from J, with 7 bases between. Germline V CDR1 and CDR2: LGHNA, YNFKEQ. CDR3 length: 14 residues. As DNA, the CDR3 is TGTGCCAGCAGCCAAGTGGGGGGCCAAGAGACCCAGTACTTC. Protein sequence: CASSQVGGQETQYF.

This clone has only one observation. CDR3 protein: CASSSTTGDAGNTIYF. The CDR3 DNA reads TGCGCCAGCAGCTCAACTACAGGGGACGCTGGAAACACCATATATTTT. The rearrangement joins TRBV5-1 to TRBJ1-3, with 7 bases lining up with TRBD1. The CDR3 is made up of 16 amino acids. Germline CDR1 and CDR2: SGHRS and YFSETQ. V lost 3 bases, J lost 2 bases, and 8 bases stayed unmatched. Filled out from reference TRBV5-1 and TRBJ1-3, the complete variable domain reads KAGVTQTPRYLIKTRGQQVTLSCSPISGHRSVSWYQQTPGQGLQFLFEYFSETQRNKGNFPGRFSGRQFSNSRSEMNVSTLELGDSALYLCASSSTTGDAGNTIYFGEGSWLTVV.